The 27 T cell receptor beta chains reported below all come from one sample, sequenced in a study of Ad26.COV2.S vaccination and SARS-CoV-2 variants. Assay used: immunoSEQ multiplex PCR; TCRdb lists only in-frame clones, some missing. The repertoire holds around 370,000 clones, with approximately 90% as singletons. The source material was peripheral blood, sampled after recovery from COVID-19. These receptors were taken from a human donor who had recovered from COVID-19.

Concerning this clone itself: Other DNA sequences from this sample encode an identical CDR3 as well. The chain recombines TRBV11-2 with TRBJ1-1; D ambiguous. The germline gives CDR1 SGHAT, CDR2 FQNNGV. The V gene lost 1 base and the J gene lost 8 bases, with 8 bases spanning the gap. The CDR3 has 12 amino acids. The CDR3 coding sequence is TGTGCCAGCAGCTTAGCAGGCTTAGAAGCTTTCTTT. Protein sequence: CASSLAGLEAFF.

The rearrangement joins TRBV19 to TRBJ1-2; TRBD1 is a possible D gene (5 bases). The CDR3 has 17 amino acids. Deletions cut 3 bases from V and 0 bases from J, with 17 bases between. Germline loops: CDR1 LNHDA, CDR2 SQIVND (reference sequence). The CDR3 spells CASSMGRASISNYGYTF. The CDR3 DNA is TGTGCCAGTAGTATGGGCAGGGCGTCTATTTCTAACTATGGCTACACCTTC.

This clone was observed a single time. The rearrangement joins TRBV7-3 to TRBJ2-1; tentative D call: TRBD2 (6 bases). The V end lost 2 bases, the J end lost 1 base, and 9 bases lay between the germline ends. Germline assignment: CDR1 SGHTA and CDR2 FQGTGA. The CDR3 length is 15 residues. CDR3 in DNA: TGTGCCAGCAGCTTATCCCGGGGGTCCTACAATGAGCAGTTCTTC. This gives the protein CASSLSRGSYNEQFF.

In regard to this clone: The identical CDR3 is also encoded by other nucleotide sequences in the sample. V and J are TRBV9 and TRBJ2-3, with D tentatively TRBD2 (6 bases). Trimming took off 1 base at V and 6 bases at J, with 6 bases between the two ends. The germline V gene has CDR1 SGDLS and CDR2 YYNGEE. The CDR3 consists of 12 residues. This CDR3 is CASSVLADTQYF. The CDR3 DNA reads TGTGCCAGCAGCGTACTAGCGGATACGCAGTATTTT.

The table lists this clone with a count of one. This rearrangement joins TRBV6-5 to TRBJ1-4; D is uncertain. The length of the CDR3 is 15 residues. Germline V lookup: CDR1 MNHEY, CDR2 SVGAGI. V was trimmed by 2 bases and J by 1 base, leaving 8 bases between them. The CDR3 DNA reads TGTGCCAGCAGTTACAGGCCAGAAACTAATGAAAAACTGTTTTTT. Its translation: CASSYRPETNEKLFF.

The rearrangement uses TRBV5-8 and TRBJ2-7; D call uncertain. Germline assignment: CDR1 SGHTS and CDR2 YDEGEE. V was cut by 0 bases and J by 7 bases, with 8 bases left in between. The CDR3 is 12 amino acids. In nucleotides, the CDR3 is TGTGCCAGCAGCTTGGCTAGGGCGGAGCAGTACTTC. Translated, it gives CASSLARAEQYF.

This clone was counted only a few times. This chain uses TRBV7-9 with TRBJ1-1; D possibly corresponds to TRBD1 (6 bases). Between the trimmed V and J ends, which lost 5 bases and 4 bases, there was a span of 14 bases. The CDR3 sequence is 14 residues long. Germline values: CDR1 SEHNR, CDR2 FQNEAQ (reference sequence). The CDR3 DNA reads TGTGCCAGCAGCGCACAGGGTCGCGGCACTGAAGCTTTCTTT. Residues: CASSAQGRGTEAFF. The complete variable domain, with remaining parts taken from reference TRBV7-9 and TRBJ1-1, reads DTGVSQNPRHKITKRGQNVTFRCDPISEHNRLYWYRQTLGQGPEFLTYFQNEAQLEKSRLLSDRFSAERPKGSFSTLEIQRTEQGDSAMYLCASSAQGRGTEAFFGQGTRLTVV.

The chain couples TRBV19 to TRBJ2-1; possibly TRBD2 for D (6 bases). The CDR3 is made up of 16 amino acids. Looked up from germline, CDR1 is LNHDA and CDR2 is SQIVND (reference sequence). Trimming cost V 0 bases and J 3 bases, with 12 bases left between them. The CDR3 sequence: CASSIDSRGLYNEQFF. The CDR3 nucleotides are TGTGCCAGTAGTATAGATTCCCGGGGACTCTACAATGAGCAGTTCTTC.

The chain has TRBV9 and TRBJ1-1; a possible D gene is TRBD1 (5 bases). Germline V gene sequence: CDR1 SGDLS, CDR2 YYNGEE. Trimming stripped 4 bases from V and 1 base from J, with 11 bases between. CDR3 length: 14 residues. The CDR3 reads CASSLGHKNTEAFF. Written as DNA, the CDR3 is TGTGCCAGCAGCCTTGGACATAAGAACACTGAAGCTTTCTTT.

With respect to this clone: One end of the junction does not line up with germline, which may come from a read error. The chain joins TRBV7-7 to TRBJ1-1, with unresolved D. Looked up from germline, CDR1 is SSHAT and CDR2 is FNYEAQ (reference sequence). The CDR3 contains 15 residues. For the CDR3, the DNA is TGTGCTAGCAGCTTCCTCCGGGTACGAGAGACTGAAGCTTTCTTT. Translated, it gives CASSFLRVRETEAFF.

The rearrangement joins TRBV6-5 to TRBJ1-1, with a tentative D call TRBD1 (5 bases). V lost 6 bases and J 0 bases, leaving 11 bases between the germline ends. This CDR3 contains 14 residues. Looked up from germline, CDR1 is MNHEY and CDR2 is SVGAGI. Here the CDR3 DNA reads TGTGCCAGCAGGCCCGACAGCTTGAACACTGAAGCTTTCTTT. Amino acids: CASRPDSLNTEAFF.

The rearrangement uses TRBV3-1 (or the pseudogene TRBV3-2) and TRBJ1-2; possibly TRBD1 for D (6 bases). The CDR3 is 13 residues long. CDR1 is LGHDT and CDR2 is YNNKEL in the germline V gene (reference sequence). V lost 0 bases and J lost 4, with 6 bases in between. The CDR3 nucleotides read TGTGCCAGCAGCCAAGAGGGGGCCTATGGCTACACCTTC. Residues: CASSQEGAYGYTF.

The chain carries TRBV10-3 and TRBJ1-1; D remains unclear. Trimming cost V 3 bases and J 4 bases, with 18 bases left between them. The CDR3 contains 16 residues. Germline V lookup: CDR1 ENHRY, CDR2 SYGVKD. The CDR3 protein is CAISEYQSRAGTEAFF. The CDR3 DNA reads TGTGCCATCAGTGAATACCAATCAAGGGCGGGCACTGAAGCTTTCTTT.

This rearrangement joins TRBV18 to TRBJ2-5, with 10 bases fitting TRBD2. Germline values: CDR1 KGHSH, CDR2 LQKENI. V shed 3 bases, J shed 1 base, and the junction held 5 bases outside the gene matches. This CDR3 contains 16 residues. The CDR3 sequence: CASSPFGLAVQETQYF. CDR3 in DNA: TGTGCCAGCTCACCGTTCGGACTAGCGGTCCAAGAGACCCAGTACTTC.

This clone has only one observation. J is TRBJ1-2 and V is TRBV12-3 or TRBV12-4; 8 nucleotides align to TRBD1. With 5 bases clipped from V and 8 bases from J, the junction kept 7 bases outside the gene matches. The CDR3 is made up of 13 amino acids. DNA for the CDR3: TGTGCCAGCAGTCAGACAGGGGAGAGGGGCTACACCTTC. Translating gives CASSQTGERGYTF.

The chain carries TRBV7-8 and TRBJ2-3; 9 bases align to TRBD2. V was clipped by 1 base and J by 4 bases; unmatched bases: 9. The CDR3 contains 17 residues. Germline CDR1 is SGHVS and CDR2 is FQNEAQ. CDR3 DNA sequence: TGTGCCAGCAGCTTAGGTCTGGCGGGGGGGCCCGCAGATACGCAGTATTTT. As protein: CASSLGLAGGPADTQYF.

This chain links TRBV19 with TRBJ1-5, with D hard to call. V was cut by 3 bases and J by 7 bases, with 10 bases left in between. The CDR3 length is 13 residues. Germline V CDR1 and CDR2: LNHDA, SQIVND (reference sequence). As DNA, the CDR3 is TGTGCCAGTAGTATCGGGCTGGCCCAGCCCCAGCATTTT. It specifies CASSIGLAQPQHF.

The rearrangement joins TRBV5-6 to TRBJ2-1; 7 nucleotides align to TRBD2. The V segment lost 3 bases and the J segment 0 bases; nucleotides outside the gene matches: 6. The length of the CDR3 is 16 residues. Germline V gene lookup returns CDR1 SGHDT and CDR2 YYEEEE. The CDR3 reads CASSWGSGGSYNEQFF. The CDR3 region has the DNA TGTGCCAGCAGCTGGGGGTCGGGAGGCTCCTACAATGAGCAGTTCTTC.

The V call is TRBV6-2 or TRBV6-3, the J call TRBJ1-2; D is uncertain. There are 14 residues in the CDR3. Germline CDR1 reads MNHEY; CDR2 reads SVGEGT. The V end lost 5 bases, the J end lost 0 bases, and 10 bases lay between the germline ends. This CDR3 reads CASSRRTTNYGYTF. DNA for the CDR3: TGTGCCAGCAGTCGACGTACCACTAACTATGGCTACACCTTC.

The V call is TRBV19, the J call TRBJ2-3; 7 nucleotides align to TRBD1. There are 16 residues in the CDR3. Trimming cost V 5 bases and J 1 base; bases outside gene matches: 9. CDR1 and CDR2 (germline): LNHDA, SQIVND (reference sequence). The DNA for the CDR3 is TGTGCCAGTAGTGCACGTACAGGGGCCGGCACAGATACGCAGTATTTT. Translated, it gives CASSARTGAGTDTQYF.

The V gene is TRBV18, the J gene TRBJ2-7; no reliable D call. The CDR3 extends over 14 amino acids. Per germline, CDR1 KGHSH and CDR2 LQKENI. Trimming cost V 3 bases and J 0 bases, with 9 bases left between them. The chain's CDR3 is CASSPAANSYEQYF. The CDR3 bases are TGTGCCAGCTCACCGGCAGCAAACTCCTACGAGCAGTACTTC.

The chain couples TRBV5-8 to TRBJ2-7, with 7 bases lining up with TRBD2. Trimming at V came to 4 bases and at J to 3 bases, leaving 10 bases not matched to a gene. The CDR3 spans 15 residues. The V gene's germline CDR1 is SGHTS and CDR2 YDEGEE. CDR3 coding DNA: TGTGCCAGCAGCCGGGGAGGGCCCTCTCTCTACGAGCAGTACTTC. Translated, it gives CASSRGGPSLYEQYF.

This chain connects TRBV14 to TRBJ2-7, with D perhaps matching TRBD2 (5 bases). The CDR3 is made up of 14 amino acids. V lost 4 bases and J 1 base, leaving 11 bases between the germline ends. From germline, CDR1 is SGHDN and CDR2 FVKESK. The CDR3 here is CASSPERASYEQYF. In DNA form, the CDR3 reads TGTGCCAGCAGCCCCGAGAGGGCATCCTACGAGCAGTACTTC.

The chain employs TRBV5-1 and TRBJ2-3, with D perhaps given as TRBD1 or TRBD2 (5 bases each). The CDR3 totals 14 residues. V was shortened by 4 bases and J by 5 bases, with 14 bases between the two germline ends. Germline CDR1 is SGHRS and CDR2 is YFSETQ. CDR3 in DNA: TGCGCCAGCAGCGAAGGACAAGAGGGAGATACGCAGTATTTT. This sequence encodes CASSEGQEGDTQYF. The entire variable domain, with the rest obtained from reference TRBV5-1 and TRBJ2-3, is as follows: KAGVTQTPRYLIKTRGQQVTLSCSPISGHRSVSWYQQTPGQGLQFLFEYFSETQRNKGNFPGRFSGRQFSNSRSEMNVSTLELGDSALYLCASSEGQEGDTQYFGPGTRLTVL.

The rearrangement uses TRBV27 and TRBJ2-1; D perhaps matches TRBD1 (6 bases). CDR1 and CDR2 (germline): MNHEY, SMNVEV (reference sequence). V lost 1 base and J lost 6, with 19 bases in between. CDR3 length: 17 residues. CDR3 in DNA: TGTGCCAGCAGTTTATTAGCTTTGGGGGCCAGCAGCAATGAGCAGTTCTTC. It specifies CASSLLALGASSNEQFF.

This clone was seen just once. This rearrangement joins TRBV6-4 to TRBJ2-7; no firm D call. The V end lost 11 bases, the J end lost 7 bases, and 21 bases lay between the germline ends. Germline CDR1 and CDR2: MRHNA and SNTAGT. CDR3 size: 13 residues. CDR3 protein: CAVQMGLFSEQYF. Here the CDR3 DNA reads TGTGCCGTCCAGATGGGCCTCTTTTCTGAGCAGTACTTC.

The chain is built from TRBV10-2 and TRBJ1-1; D uncertain. This CDR3 has 13 amino acids. Germline V gene lookup returns CDR1 WSHSY and CDR2 SAAADI. The V end lost 3 bases, the J end lost 1 base, and 6 bases lay between the germline ends. The CDR3 region is CASSEVGNTEAFF. CDR3 sequence (DNA): TGCGCCAGCAGTGAAGTGGGGAACACTGAAGCTTTCTTT.